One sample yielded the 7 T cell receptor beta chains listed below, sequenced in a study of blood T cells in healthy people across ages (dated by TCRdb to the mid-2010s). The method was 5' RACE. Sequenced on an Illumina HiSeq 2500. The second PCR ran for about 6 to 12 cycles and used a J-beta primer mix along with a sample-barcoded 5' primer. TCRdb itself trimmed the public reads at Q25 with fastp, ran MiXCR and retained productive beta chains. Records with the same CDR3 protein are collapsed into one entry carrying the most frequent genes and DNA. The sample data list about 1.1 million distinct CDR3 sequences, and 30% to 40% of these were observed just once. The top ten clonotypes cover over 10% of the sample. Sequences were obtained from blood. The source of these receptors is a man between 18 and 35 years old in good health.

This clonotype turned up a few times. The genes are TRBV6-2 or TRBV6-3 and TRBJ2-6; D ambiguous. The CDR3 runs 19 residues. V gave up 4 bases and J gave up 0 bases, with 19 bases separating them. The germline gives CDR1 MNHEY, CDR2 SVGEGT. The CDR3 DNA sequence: TGTGCCAGCAGTTCCCCCATCCAGAACAGACCCTCTGGGGCCAACGTCCTGACTTTC. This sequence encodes CASSSPIQNRPSGANVLTF.

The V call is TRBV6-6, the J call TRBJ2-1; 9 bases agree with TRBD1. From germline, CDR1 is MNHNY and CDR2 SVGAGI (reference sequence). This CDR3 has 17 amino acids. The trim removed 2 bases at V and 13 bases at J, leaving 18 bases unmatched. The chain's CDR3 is CASSYPRQGETQETQFF. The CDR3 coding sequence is TGTGCCAGCAGTTACCCTAGACAGGGGGAGACCCAAGAGACCCAGTTCTTC.

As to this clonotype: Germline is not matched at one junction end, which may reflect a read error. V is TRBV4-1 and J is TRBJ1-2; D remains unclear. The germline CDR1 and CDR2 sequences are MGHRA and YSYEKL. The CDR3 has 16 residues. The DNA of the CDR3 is TGCGCCAGCAGCCAAGATGGGTCGGAACGAACCTATGGCTACATCTTC. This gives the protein CASSQDGSERTYGYIF.

The CDR3 DNA sequence: TGTGCCAGCAGGTGGCGGGGCTCGAACACTGAAGCTTTCTTT. Its translation is CASRWRGSNTEAFF. The chain uses TRBV12-3 or TRBV12-4 and TRBJ1-1, with a weak D call TRBD1 (5 bases). The CDR3 spans 14 residues. Trimming removed 6 bases from V and 1 base from J, with 12 bases in between.

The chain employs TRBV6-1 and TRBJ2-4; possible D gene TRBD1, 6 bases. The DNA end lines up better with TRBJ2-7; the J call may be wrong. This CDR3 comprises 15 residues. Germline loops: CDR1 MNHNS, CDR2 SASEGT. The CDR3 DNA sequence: TGTGCCAGCAGTGCCCCCAGGGGCTCGGACTACGAGCAGTACTTC. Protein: CASSAPRGSDYEQYF.

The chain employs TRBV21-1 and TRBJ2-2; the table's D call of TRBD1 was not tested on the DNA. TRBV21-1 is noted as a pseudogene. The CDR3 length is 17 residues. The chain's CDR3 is CASIKEPGQGSTGELFF. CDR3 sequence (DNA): TGTGCCAGCATCAAAGAACCGGGACAGGGTAGCACCGGGGAGCTGTTTTTT.

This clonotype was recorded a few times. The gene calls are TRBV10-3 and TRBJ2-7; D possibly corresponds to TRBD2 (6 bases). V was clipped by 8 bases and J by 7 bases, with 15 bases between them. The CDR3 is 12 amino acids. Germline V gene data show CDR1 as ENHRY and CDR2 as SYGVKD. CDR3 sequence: CAIGGRDNEQYF. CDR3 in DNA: TGTGCCATCGGAGGGCGCGACAATGAGCAGTACTTC.